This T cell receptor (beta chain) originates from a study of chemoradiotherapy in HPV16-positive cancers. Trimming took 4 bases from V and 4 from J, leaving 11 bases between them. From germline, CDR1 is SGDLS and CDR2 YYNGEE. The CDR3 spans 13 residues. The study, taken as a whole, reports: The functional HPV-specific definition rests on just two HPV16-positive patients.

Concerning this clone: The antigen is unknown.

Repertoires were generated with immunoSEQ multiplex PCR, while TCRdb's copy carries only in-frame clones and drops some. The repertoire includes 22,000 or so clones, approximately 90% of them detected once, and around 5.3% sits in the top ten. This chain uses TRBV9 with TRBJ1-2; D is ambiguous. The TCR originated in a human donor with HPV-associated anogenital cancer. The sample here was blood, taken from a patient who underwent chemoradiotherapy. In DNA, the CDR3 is TGTGCCAGCAGCACTAGCTGGAGCTATGGCTACACCTTC. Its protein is CASSTSWSYGYTF. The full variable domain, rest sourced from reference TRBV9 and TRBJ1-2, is DSGVTQTPKHLITATGQRVTLRCSPRSGDLSVYWYQQSLDQGLQFLIQYYNGEERAKGNILERFSAQQFPDLHSELNLSSLELGDSALYFCASSTSWSYGYTFGSGTRLTVV.